This T cell receptor beta chain was obtained from a study of human T cells and chemical hapten exposure. Overall study: For sensitization, 2% DPC was applied to an approximately 2 cm by approximately 2 cm patch of upper inner arm skin. Mainly, slight library volume differences in the pool made TCR yields vary.

The library gave individual cDNA molecules unique molecular identifiers. MiXCR, applied by TCRdb to the RACE reads, yields one record per CDR3 protein. The table has some 360,000 distinct CDR3 sequences, 5.1% seen once. As to time point: pre-sensitization, week 0. Specified treatment: therapeutic diphenylcyclopropenone sensitization with weekly scalp DPC. Phlebotomy was performed prior to application of every patch test. This clonotype was seen repeatedly, ten times or more. CDR3 length: 16 amino acids. Germline values: CDR1 SQVTM, CDR2 ANQGSEA. Losses at the gene ends were 1 base for V and 5 bases for J; bases not matched to a gene: 11.

This receptor was obtained from a woman aged 45-65 years with alopecia areata. Some clones in this sample may be carry-over from other donors' samples. The starting material was whole blood, obtained in connection with sensitization to the hapten diphenylcyclopropenone (DPC). This chain links TRBV29-1 with TRBJ2-1; TRBD2 aligns across 7 bases. CDR3: CSVEVVAGEGHNEQFF. The CDR3 DNA reads TGCAGCGTTGAAGTGGTGGCGGGAGAGGGGCACAATGAGCAGTTCTTC.